The present TCR beta chain was sequenced within a study of control samples from healthy donors and cancer patients. Some clones are missing from TCRdb's copy, which holds only in-frame ones; the method was immunoSEQ multiplex PCR. The table includes about 190,000 clones, roughly nine tenths detected once. CDR1 is MDHEN, CDR2 SYDVKM, per germline. This CDR3 is 15 amino acids long. Trimming took 1 base from V and 5 from J, leaving 14 bases between them. The chain recombines TRBV28 with TRBJ1-2, with D perhaps matching TRBD1 (6 bases). The sample consisted of blood. This sequence originates from a man aged 25-40 years in good health. The CDR3 coding sequence is TGTGCCAGCAGTTTATTCGGGGGGACATGGTATGGCTACACCTTC. It translates to CASSLFGGTWYGYTF.